These T cell receptor beta chains were read from a single sample in a study of blood T cell repertoires in COVID-19. Sequenced by immunoSEQ multiplex PCR; TCRdb stores in-frame clones only, minus some. The sample carries about 160,000 clones, roughly 91% recorded once. Sample: peripheral blood. These receptors were obtained from a young man with acute or convalescent COVID-19. Each CDR3 is given with its conserved first and last residue. A D gene is named only where the DNA matches it firmly. Size tells how often a clone was seen (once, few, many) or the class of an expanded clone, and some rows leave it out.

V: TRBV6-6; J: TRBJ1-4; D: -; size: -; DNA: TGTGCCAGCAGTTACTCGATGATAGGGGGAGATGAAAAACTGTTTTTT; CDR3: CASSYSMIGGDEKLFF
V: TRBV5-1; J: TRBJ2-3; D: -; size: once; DNA: TGCGCCAGCAGCTTGGAATCCGCAGTTGGCACAGATACGCAGTATTTT; CDR3: CASSLESAVGTDTQYF
V: TRBV29-1; J: TRBJ1-2; D: -; size: -; DNA: TGCAGCGTTGAAGCAGGGAACTATGGCTACACCTTC; CDR3: CSVEAGNYGYTF
V: TRBV5-1; J: TRBJ2-3; D: TRBD2; size: -; DNA: TGCGCCAGCAGCTTGGAGGGAGCGGGAAGCACAGATACGCAGTATTTT; CDR3: CASSLEGAGSTDTQYF
V: TRBV14; J: TRBJ2-1; D: -; size: -; DNA: TGTGCCAGCAGCCAAGTCCTCGGGGGAAGCTCCTACAATGAGCAGTTCTTC; CDR3: CASSQVLGGSSYNEQFF
V: TRBV7-7; J: TRBJ1-1; D: -; size: -; DNA: TGTGCCAGCAGCCTAACAACAGGGCTTAACACTGAAGCTTTCTTT; CDR3: CASSLTTGLNTEAFF
V: TRBV11-2; J: TRBJ1-4; D: -; size: -; DNA: TGTGCCAGCAGCTTAACTACTGCAACTAATGAAAAACTGTTTTTT; CDR3: CASSLTTATNEKLFF
V: TRBV7-8; J: TRBJ1-5; D: TRBD1; size: -; DNA: TGTGCCAGCAGCTTGAAAGGGGGCGCGGGCAATCAGCCCCAGCATTTT; CDR3: CASSLKGGAGNQPQHF
V: TRBV14; J: TRBJ1-1; D: TRBD1; size: -; DNA: TGTGCCAGCAGCCGAACCCAGGGGGGCACTGAAGCTTTCTTT; CDR3: CASSRTQGGTEAFF
V: TRBV7-9; J: TRBJ2-5; D: TRBD1; size: once; DNA: TGTGCCAGCAGCGCCCTGACAGGGAAAGAGACCCAGTACTTC; CDR3: CASSALTGKETQYF
V: TRBV11-3; J: TRBJ1-1; D: -; size: -; DNA: TGTGCCAGCAGCTTAAGGGGGGGGACTGAAGCTTTCTTT; CDR3: CASSLRGGTEAFF
V: TRBV4-1; J: TRBJ1-6; D: TRBD1; size: -; DNA: TGCGCCAGCAGCCAAGATCGGGGACAGCCTAGGGACTATAATTCACCCCTCCACTTT; CDR3: CASSQDRGQPRDYNSPLHF
V: TRBV2; J: TRBJ1-1; D: -; size: -; DNA: TGTGCCAGCGGAGCGGCTTTCTCTATCACGAACACTGAAGCTTTCTTT; CDR3: CASGAAFSITNTEAFF
V: TRBV9; J: TRBJ1-2; D: TRBD1; size: -; DNA: TGTGCCAGCAGCGTAGCTTCCGGGACAGGGACTACCCATGGCTACACCTTC; CDR3: CASSVASGTGTTHGYTF
V: TRBV19; J: TRBJ1-5; D: TRBD1; size: -; DNA: TGTGCCAGTAGTATAGATGGGACAGGTATCAATCAGCCCCAGCATTTT; CDR3: CASSIDGTGINQPQHF
V: TRBV5-4; J: TRBJ1-6; D: -; size: once; DNA: TGTGCCAGCAGCTTGGCCATGCAGGGTGATAATTCACCCCTCCACTTT; CDR3: CASSLAMQGDNSPLHF
V: TRBV18; J: TRBJ2-3; D: -; size: -; DNA: TGTGCCAGCTCACCCCTTAGGACAGCAAGCACAGATACGCAGTATTTT; CDR3: CASSPLRTASTDTQYF
V: TRBV11-2; J: TRBJ2-7; D: TRBD2; size: -; DNA: TGTGCCAGCAGCTTAGTTCGGCTAGCGGGGGCCTACGAGCAGTACTTC; CDR3: CASSLVRLAGAYEQYF
V: TRBV5-1; J: TRBJ2-7; D: -; size: -; DNA: TGCGCCAGCAGCTTGGAGTCAGGGGTCTCCTACGAGCAGTACTTC; CDR3: CASSLESGVSYEQYF
V: TRBV7-4; J: TRBJ2-3; D: TRBD1; size: -; DNA: TGTGCCAGCAGCCGGGACAGGGGGCGTAATGGAGATACGCAGTATTTT; CDR3: CASSRDRGRNGDTQYF
V: TRBV19; J: TRBJ2-7; D: -; size: -; DNA: TGTGCCAGTAGTATAGCAGTTTCCTACGAGCAGTACTTC; CDR3: CASSIAVSYEQYF
V: TRBV19; J: TRBJ2-1; D: -; size: -; DNA: TGTGCCAGTAGTAAAAGACAACAGAACAATGAGCAGTTCTTC; CDR3: CASSKRQQNNEQFF